Following are 18 T cell receptor beta chains from one sample sequenced in a study of PD-1 blockade in mismatch repair-deficient tumors. The data were produced by immunoSEQ multiplex PCR, yet TCRdb's version contains in-frame clones alone and is incomplete. The sample contains around 120,000 clones, approximately 90% of which appear only once. The sample in question was peripheral blood, obtained 44 weeks after starting pembrolizumab. The source is an adult with mismatch repair-deficient cancer.

A single count supports this clone. The V call is TRBV7-6, the J call TRBJ1-1, with D unresolved. With 3 bases removed from V and 5 bases from J, the gap between germline ends came to 13 bases. The CDR3 is 14 residues long. Germline V gives CDR1 SGHVS, CDR2 FNYEAQ. The CDR3 is CASSLHQLFTEAFF. For the CDR3, the DNA is TGTGCCAGCAGCTTGCACCAATTGTTTACTGAAGCTTTCTTT.

This chain joins TRBV27 and TRBJ2-1; D is perhaps TRBD2 (5 bases). This CDR3 contains 15 residues. Germline V gene data show CDR1 as MNHEY and CDR2 as SMNVEV (reference sequence). Between the trimmed V and J ends, which lost 3 bases and 8 bases, there was a span of 17 bases. Written as DNA, the CDR3 is TGTGCCAGCAGTTTCGGGCTAGCCCCCATTTATGAGCAGTTCTTC. Its translation: CASSFGLAPIYEQFF.

The chain recombines TRBV5-5 with TRBJ2-7; 9 bases agree with TRBD1. This CDR3 has 14 amino acids. From germline, CDR1 is SGHKS and CDR2 YYEKEE (reference sequence). The V segment lost 4 bases and the J segment 2 bases; nucleotides outside the gene matches: 4. CDR3 in amino acids: CASSARQGAYEQYF. CDR3 nucleotide sequence: TGTGCCAGCAGCGCCCGACAGGGGGCCTACGAGCAGTACTTC.

J is TRBJ1-1 and V is TRBV5-4, with unresolved D. The CDR3 runs to 14 residues. Trimming left V 3 bases short and J 1 base short, with 10 bases between. The V gene's germline CDR1 is SGHNT and CDR2 YYREEE (reference sequence). The CDR3 loop reads CASSSLWGNTEAFF. In nucleotides, the CDR3 is TGTGCCAGCAGCTCCTTATGGGGGAACACTGAAGCTTTCTTT.

CDR3 nucleotides: TGTGCCAGCAGTTACTCCGACAGGGGGCGGGATGGCTACACCTTC. This translates into CASSYSDRGRDGYTF. The rearrangement links TRBV6-5 to TRBJ1-2, with 10 bases fitting TRBD1. CDR3 length: 15 amino acids. V was pared by 0 bases and J by 6 bases, with 4 bases of the junction left unmatched. Germline V lookup: CDR1 MNHEY, CDR2 SVGAGI.

The chain carries TRBV25-1 and TRBJ2-2, with D unclear. V was pared by 4 bases and J by 6 bases, with 18 bases between. Germline lookup yields CDR1 MGHDK and CDR2 SYGVNS. This CDR3 region has 16 residues. The CDR3 protein is CASSVTSGRLSGELFF. In nucleotides, the CDR3 is TGTGCCAGCAGTGTGACCTCCGGCCGGCTTTCCGGGGAGCTGTTTTTT.

This sequence joins TRBV5-1 and TRBJ2-5; 7 bases are a match to TRBD1. Unmatched junction bases numbered 4, after V lost 4 bases and J lost 4 bases. The V gene's germline CDR1 is SGHRS and CDR2 YFSETQ. The CDR3 runs to 13 residues. CDR3 nucleotide sequence: TGCGCCAGCAGCCTGCACAGGGGAGAGACCCAGTACTTC. It encodes CASSLHRGETQYF.

The rearrangement links TRBV7-9 to TRBJ2-1, with D unclear. V was shortened by 5 bases and J by 9 bases, with 11 bases between the two germline ends. CDR1 and CDR2 from the germline V gene are SEHNR and FQNEAQ (reference sequence). The CDR3 runs 12 residues. In DNA, the CDR3 is TGTGCCAGCAGCCCAACAAGAGGTGAGCAGTTCTTC. This translates into CASSPTRGEQFF.

The V and J genes are TRBV2 and TRBJ2-7; D is ambiguous. Trimming took off 7 bases at V and 4 bases at J, with 11 bases between the two ends. The length of the CDR3 is 12 residues. Germline assignment: CDR1 SNHLY and CDR2 FYNNEI. As DNA, the CDR3 is TGTGCCAGCACCTCGACGTTTTACGAGCAGTACTTC. Amino acids: CASTSTFYEQYF.

J is TRBJ2-7 and V is TRBV5-6; 8 nucleotides match TRBD1. Germline V gene sequence: CDR1 SGHDT, CDR2 YYEEEE. The V segment lost 4 bases and the J segment 5 bases; nucleotides outside the gene matches: 14. The CDR3 is made up of 16 amino acids. CDR3 residues: CASSPSNRGNFHEQYF. For the CDR3, the DNA is TGTGCCAGCAGCCCAAGCAACAGGGGGAATTTCCACGAGCAGTACTTC.

The chain links TRBV10-1 to TRBJ2-7, with 9 bases lining up with TRBD1. This CDR3 region has 16 residues. V was pared by 5 bases and J by 7 bases, with 15 bases of the junction left unmatched. The germline V gene encodes CDR1 WNHNN and CDR2 SYGVQD (reference sequence). CDR3 DNA: TGCGCCAGCAGTAGAAAATCGGGACAGGGTTTTTATGAGCAGTACTTC. Translating it yields CASSRKSGQGFYEQYF.

V is TRBV4-3 and J is TRBJ2-7; maybe TRBD2 (5 bases). CDR3 length: 14 residues. Trimming shortened V by 4 bases and J by 3 bases, and 13 bases separated the two germline ends. Germline CDR1 is LGHNA and CDR2 is YSLEER. CDR3 amino acids: CASSRGDGDYEQYF. The DNA of the CDR3 is TGCGCCAGCAGCCGGGGAGACGGAGACTACGAGCAGTACTTC.

The chain joins TRBV7-6 to TRBJ2-3; a weak D match, TRBD2 (6 bases). The V end lost 5 bases, the J end lost 1 base, and 13 bases lay between the germline ends. Looked up from germline, CDR1 is SGHVS and CDR2 is FNYEAQ. This CDR3 region has 15 residues. The CDR3 sequence: CASSPRPGGTDTQYF. The CDR3 DNA sequence: TGTGCCAGCAGCCCCCGTCCGGGGGGCACAGATACGCAGTATTTT.

The CDR3 nucleotides read TGTGCTAGTTTTTTCCCTGGGACTCCCCCCTACAATGAGCAGTTCTTC. It encodes CASFFPGTPPYNEQFF. The rearrangement joins TRBV12-5 to TRBJ2-1, with D possibly being TRBD2 (6 bases). CDR1 and CDR2 (germline): LGHNT, FRNRAP. V lost 8 bases, J lost 2 bases, and 19 bases lay in between. The CDR3 contains 16 residues. Full variable domain (missing parts from reference TRBV12-5 and TRBJ2-1): DARVTQTPRHKVTEMGQEVTMRCQPILGHNTVFWYRQTMMQGLELLAYFRNRAPLDDSGMPKDRFSAEMPDATLATLKIQPSEPRDSAVYFCASFFPGTPPYNEQFFGPGTRLTVL.

The chain joins TRBV5-1 to TRBJ2-2; the match to TRBD2 covers 10 bases. The trim removed 4 bases at V and 4 bases at J, leaving 10 bases unmatched. This CDR3 has 17 amino acids. The germline V gene has CDR1 SGHRS and CDR2 YFSETQ. The CDR3 region is CASSPRTSGLSTGELFF. CDR3 nucleotide sequence: TGCGCCAGCAGCCCAAGGACTAGCGGTCTGTCCACCGGGGAGCTGTTTTTT.

The chain combines TRBV11-2 with TRBJ1-1; unclear D gene. Per the germline V gene, CDR1 is SGHAT and CDR2 is FQNNGV. V was cut by 2 bases and J by 1 base, with 11 bases left in between. This CDR3 contains 15 residues. The CDR3 protein is CASSLRSVTNTEAFF. In DNA form, the CDR3 reads TGTGCCAGCAGCTTAAGATCTGTGACGAACACTGAAGCTTTCTTT. Supplemented by reference TRBV11-2 and TRBJ1-1, the full variable domain reads EAGVAQSPRYKIIEKRQSVAFWCNPISGHATLYWYQQILGQGPKLLIQFQNNGVVDDSQLPKDRFSAERLKGVDSTLKIQPAKLEDSAVYLCASSLRSVTNTEAFFGQGTRLTVV.

The rearrangement uses TRBV15 and TRBJ2-3, with 7 bases identical to TRBD2. Per germline, CDR1 LNHNV and CDR2 YYDKDF (reference sequence). The V gene end was trimmed by 3 bases and the J gene end by 0 bases; junction bases not matched to a gene: 6. The CDR3 loop spans 16 amino acids. In nucleotides, the CDR3 is TGTGCCACCAGCAGCCGACTAGCCCAAAGCACAGATACGCAGTATTTT. Its translation: CATSSRLAQSTDTQYF.

The CDR3 DNA follows: TGTGCCAGCAGCCCCCACGGAACCTCTGGAAACACCATATATTTT. Its protein product is CASSPHGTSGNTIYF. This chain connects TRBV11-3 to TRBJ1-3; D is unresolved. The germline V gene encodes CDR1 SGHNT and CDR2 YENEEA. The CDR3 is 15 residues long. The V end lost 5 bases, the J end lost 0 bases, and 11 bases lay between the germline ends.